This T cell receptor (beta chain) came from a study of blood T cell repertoires in COVID-19. Overall study context: Collection of acute and convalescent COVID-19 samples took place in the United States, Italy and Spain. T cells, B-cell-depleted T cells, or PBMCs provided the cDNA or gDNA that served as material.

With 0 bases removed from V and 9 bases from J, the gap between germline ends came to 17 bases. CDR1 MGHDK and CDR2 SYGVNS come from the germline V gene. This CDR3 spans 15 amino acids. Sequencing was performed with immunoSEQ multiplex PCR; in TCRdb, only in-frame clones are kept and a portion is missing. The sample records 200,000 to 300,000 clones, around 89% being singletons. This study enrolled people aged about 18 to 100 from about two dozen US geographic areas. In Cohort 3, a recovered donor had either two negative PCRs, clearance, or symptom resolution. This chain joins TRBV25-1 and TRBJ1-2; TRBD1 might be the D (6 bases). Source material: PBMCs or T cells enriched from blood (not recorded which). This clonotype was sampled from a woman in her twenties or thirties who had recovered from COVID-19. CDR3 protein: CASSEYSTQGRSYTF. As DNA, the CDR3 is TGTGCCAGCAGTGAATACAGCACACAGGGTCGCAGCTACACCTTC.